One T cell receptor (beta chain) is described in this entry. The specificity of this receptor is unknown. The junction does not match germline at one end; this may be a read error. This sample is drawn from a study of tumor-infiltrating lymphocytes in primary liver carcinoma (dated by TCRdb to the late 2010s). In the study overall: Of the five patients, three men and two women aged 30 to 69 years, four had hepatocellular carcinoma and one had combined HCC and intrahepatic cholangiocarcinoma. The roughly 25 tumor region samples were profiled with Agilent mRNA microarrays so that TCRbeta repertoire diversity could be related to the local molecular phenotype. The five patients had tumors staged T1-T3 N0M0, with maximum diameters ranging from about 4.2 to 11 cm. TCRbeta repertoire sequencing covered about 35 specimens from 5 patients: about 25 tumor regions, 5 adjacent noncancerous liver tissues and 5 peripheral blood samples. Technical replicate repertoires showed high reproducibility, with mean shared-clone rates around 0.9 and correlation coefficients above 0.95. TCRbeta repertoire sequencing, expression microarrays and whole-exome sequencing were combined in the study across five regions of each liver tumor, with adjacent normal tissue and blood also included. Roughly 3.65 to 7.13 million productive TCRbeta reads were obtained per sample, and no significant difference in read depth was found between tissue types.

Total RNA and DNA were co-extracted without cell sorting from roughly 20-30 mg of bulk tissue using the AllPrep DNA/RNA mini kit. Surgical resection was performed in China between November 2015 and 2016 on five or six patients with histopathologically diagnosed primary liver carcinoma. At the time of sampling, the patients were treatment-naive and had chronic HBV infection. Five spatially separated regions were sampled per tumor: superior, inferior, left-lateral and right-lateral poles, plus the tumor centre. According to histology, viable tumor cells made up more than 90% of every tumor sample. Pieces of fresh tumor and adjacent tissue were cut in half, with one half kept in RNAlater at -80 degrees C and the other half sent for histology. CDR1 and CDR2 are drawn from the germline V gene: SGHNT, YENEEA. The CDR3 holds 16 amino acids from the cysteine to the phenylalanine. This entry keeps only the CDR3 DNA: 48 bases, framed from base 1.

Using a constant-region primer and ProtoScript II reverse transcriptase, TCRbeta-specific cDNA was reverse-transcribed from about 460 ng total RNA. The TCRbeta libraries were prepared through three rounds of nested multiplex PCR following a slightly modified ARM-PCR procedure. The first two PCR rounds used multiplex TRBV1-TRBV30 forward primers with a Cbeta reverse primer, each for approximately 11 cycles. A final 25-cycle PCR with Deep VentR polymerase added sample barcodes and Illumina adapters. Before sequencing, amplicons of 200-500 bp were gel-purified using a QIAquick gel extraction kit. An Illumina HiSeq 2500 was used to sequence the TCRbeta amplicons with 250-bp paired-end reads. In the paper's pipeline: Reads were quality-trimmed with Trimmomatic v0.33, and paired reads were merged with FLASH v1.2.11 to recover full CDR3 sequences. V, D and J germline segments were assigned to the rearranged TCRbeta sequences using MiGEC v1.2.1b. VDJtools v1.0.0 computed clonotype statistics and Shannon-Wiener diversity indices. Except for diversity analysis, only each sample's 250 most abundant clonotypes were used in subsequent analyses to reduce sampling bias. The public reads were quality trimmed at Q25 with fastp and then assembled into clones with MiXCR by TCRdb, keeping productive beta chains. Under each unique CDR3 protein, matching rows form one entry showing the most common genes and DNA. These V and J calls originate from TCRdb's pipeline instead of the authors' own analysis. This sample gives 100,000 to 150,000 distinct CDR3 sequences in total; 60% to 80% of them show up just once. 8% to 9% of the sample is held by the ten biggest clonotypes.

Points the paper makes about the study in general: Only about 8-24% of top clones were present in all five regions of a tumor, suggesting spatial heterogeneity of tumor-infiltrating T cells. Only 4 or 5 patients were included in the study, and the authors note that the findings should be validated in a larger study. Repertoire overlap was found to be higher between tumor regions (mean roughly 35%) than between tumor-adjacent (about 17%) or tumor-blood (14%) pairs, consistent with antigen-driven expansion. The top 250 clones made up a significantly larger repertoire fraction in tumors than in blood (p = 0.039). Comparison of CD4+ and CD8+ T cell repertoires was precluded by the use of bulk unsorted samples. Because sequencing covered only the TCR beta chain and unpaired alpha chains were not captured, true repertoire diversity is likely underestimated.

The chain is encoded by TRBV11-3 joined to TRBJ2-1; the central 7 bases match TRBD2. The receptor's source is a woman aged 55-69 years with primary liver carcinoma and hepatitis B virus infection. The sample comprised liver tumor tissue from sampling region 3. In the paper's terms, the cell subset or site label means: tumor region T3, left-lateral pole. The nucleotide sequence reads TGTGCCAGCAGCTCGGGGGTCACTAGCGTTTACAATGAGCAGTTTTTC. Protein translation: CASSSGVTSVYNEQFF.